A single sample is the source of the 16 T cell receptor beta chains below, sequenced in a study of blood T cell repertoires in COVID-19. The assay was immunoSEQ multiplex PCR, and TCRdb's table has in-frame clones only and misses some. The profile shows about 110,000 clones, about four fifths of them singletons. Sequenced material: peripheral blood. These TCRs come from a woman aged 70-85 years with acute or convalescent COVID-19.

The V gene is TRBV28, the J gene TRBJ1-1, with TRBD1 as a possible D gene (5 bases). The CDR3 has 13 amino acids. Germline CDR1 is MDHEN and CDR2 is SYDVKM. V lost 3 bases and J 4 bases, leaving 9 bases between the germline ends. The CDR3 loop reads CASSFLGGTEAFF. CDR3 nucleotides: TGTGCCAGCAGTTTTTTGGGGGGCACTGAAGCTTTCTTT.

The V gene is TRBV9, the J gene TRBJ1-5, with TRBD1 matching 10 bases. Germline V gene lookup returns CDR1 SGDLS and CDR2 YYNGEE. The CDR3 contains 15 residues. V trimming: 2 bases; J trimming: 7 bases; junction bases outside the gene matches: 6. CDR3 sequence: CASSVGGQGGQPQHF. As DNA, the CDR3 is TGTGCCAGCAGCGTGGGAGGACAGGGGGGACAGCCCCAGCATTTT.

CDR3 DNA sequence: TGTGCCAGCAGCCCAGGGCTAGCGGGGAGAGAGACCCAGTACTTC. Translating gives CASSPGLAGRETQYF. The chain couples TRBV11-3 to TRBJ2-5; TRBD2 matches 9 bases. The germline V gene encodes CDR1 SGHNT and CDR2 YENEEA. V dropped 5 bases and J dropped 4; count of bases not matched to a gene: 8. The CDR3 is 15 residues long.

This clone was observed a handful of times. V gene TRBV7-8 combines with J gene TRBJ1-5; TRBD1 matches 8 bases. The V gene end was trimmed by 4 bases and the J gene end by 6 bases; junction bases not matched to a gene: 8. Per the germline V gene, CDR1 is SGHVS and CDR2 is FQNEAQ. This CDR3 comprises 15 residues. Here the CDR3 DNA reads TGTGCCAGCAGCTCATTACAGGGGGTGGGTCAGCCCCAGCATTTT. Its protein is CASSSLQGVGQPQHF.

V and J are TRBV6-5 and TRBJ2-4; 9 nucleotides line up with TRBD1. CDR1 and CDR2 (germline): MNHEY, SVGAGI. Losses at the gene ends were 11 bases for V and 8 bases for J; bases not matched to a gene: 13. This CDR3 spans 14 amino acids. The CDR3 coding sequence is TGTGCCTCTAAACCCGGGACAGGGACGGACATTCAGTACTTC. It specifies CASKPGTGTDIQYF.

The chain employs TRBV19 and TRBJ2-2, with TRBD1 identical over 10 bases. V lost 3 bases, J lost 3 bases, and 1 base stayed unmatched. There are 15 residues in the CDR3. CDR1 and CDR2 (germline): LNHDA, SQIVND (reference sequence). For the CDR3, the DNA is TGTGCCAGTAGTATTGGGACAGGGGACACCGGGGAGCTGTTTTTT. It encodes CASSIGTGDTGELFF.

The chain couples TRBV28 to TRBJ1-2; D ambiguous. Germline values: CDR1 MDHEN, CDR2 SYDVKM. The V end was cut by 6 bases, the J end by 8 bases, with 19 bases between. The CDR3 is 14 residues long. The CDR3 bases are TGTGCCAGCAGACTGTCTCAGGCCCGCGTCGGCTACACCTTC. Translated: CASRLSQARVGYTF.

This chain connects TRBV18 to TRBJ2-3, with D unclear. Trimming took off 4 bases at V and 6 bases at J, with 17 bases between the two ends. CDR1 KGHSH and CDR2 LQKENI come from the germline V gene. The CDR3 extends over 15 amino acids. DNA for the CDR3: TGTGCCAGCTCACGGGCATCAACCCAAACGGATACGCAGTATTTT. Residues: CASSRASTQTDTQYF. Looking up the rest from reference TRBV18 and TRBJ2-3 gives the full variable domain: NAGVMQNPRHLVRRRGQEARLRCSPMKGHSHVYWYRQLPEEGLKFMVYLQKENIIDESGMPKERFSAEFPKEGPSILRIQQVVRGDSAAYFCASSRASTQTDTQYFGPGTRLTVL.

V gene TRBV19 combines with J gene TRBJ1-5, with a tentative D call TRBD1 (5 bases). The CDR3 loop spans 16 amino acids. Trimming removed 1 base at V and 3 bases at J, with 13 bases between. Per the germline V gene, CDR1 is LNHDA and CDR2 is SQIVND (reference sequence). The CDR3 protein is CASSIGWAGTNQPQHF. CDR3 nucleotides: TGTGCCAGTAGTATAGGATGGGCGGGGACCAATCAGCCCCAGCATTTT.

The chain couples TRBV2 to TRBJ2-3; 8 bases are shared with TRBD1. With 5 bases clipped from V and 2 bases from J, the junction kept 6 bases outside the gene matches. The CDR3 loop spans 15 amino acids. CDR1 is SNHLY, CDR2 FYNNEI, per germline. CDR3 sequence reads: CASSPTGVLTDTQYF. The CDR3 DNA reads TGTGCCAGCAGTCCGACAGGGGTCCTCACAGATACGCAGTATTTT.

The chain recombines TRBV18 with TRBJ2-5, with 11 nucleotides matching TRBD1. Germline V gives CDR1 KGHSH, CDR2 LQKENI. With V trimmed by 9 bases and J by 5 bases, 11 bases remained unmatched. The CDR3 is 15 amino acids. CDR3 bases: TGTGCCAGTGCAAAGGGGACAGGGGGTTTCGAGACCCAGTACTTC. The encoded protein is CASAKGTGGFETQYF.

The chain joins TRBV6-5 to TRBJ1-5, with D maybe TRBD1 (6 bases). Trimming cost V 6 bases and J 6 bases, with 15 bases left between them. The CDR3 extends over 14 amino acids. Germline CDR1 and CDR2: MNHEY and SVGAGI. The chain's CDR3 is CASRLRRGGQPQHF. CDR3 DNA sequence: TGTGCCAGCAGACTTAGGAGGGGGGGTCAGCCCCAGCATTTT.

The chain is built from TRBV5-6 and TRBJ1-2; D gene uncertain. Germline V gene sequence: CDR1 SGHDT, CDR2 YYEEEE. V lost 3 bases, J lost 1 base, and 19 bases lay in between. The CDR3 has 17 residues. In nucleotides, the CDR3 is TGTGCCAGCAGCTCCCGCCGAGGGATCATATTTAACTATGGCTACACCTTC. Protein sequence: CASSSRRGIIFNYGYTF.

The chain links TRBV15 to TRBJ2-5; D possibly corresponds to TRBD2 (6 bases). Germline V gene sequence: CDR1 LNHNV, CDR2 YYDKDF (reference sequence). V lost 0 bases and J 5 bases, leaving 19 bases between the germline ends. The CDR3 consists of 17 residues. The DNA for the CDR3 is TGTGCCACCAGCAGAGATCCTAGGGGACTTCTCCCGGAGACCCAGTACTTC. It translates to CATSRDPRGLLPETQYF.

The chain couples TRBV7-6 to TRBJ2-1; TRBD2 matches 13 bases. Germline trimming cut 5 bases from V and 4 bases from J; bases unmatched to any gene: 8. CDR1 SGHVS and CDR2 FNYEAQ come from the germline V gene. The CDR3 spans 17 residues. The CDR3 protein is CASSLGTSGTSYNEQFF. The CDR3 DNA follows: TGTGCCAGCAGCCTAGGGACTAGCGGGACTTCATACAATGAGCAGTTCTTC. Variable domain in full (rest from reference TRBV7-6 and TRBJ2-1): GAGVSQSPRYKVTKRGQDVALRCDPISGHVSLYWYRQALGQGPEFLTYFNYEAQQDKSGLPNDRFSAERPEGSISTLTIQRTEQRDSAMYRCASSLGTSGTSYNEQFFGPGTRLTVL.

This sequence joins TRBV29-1 and TRBJ1-5; D call uncertain. The germline V and J ends were trimmed by 4 bases and 4 bases, with 8 bases remaining between them. Germline V gene lookup returns CDR1 SQVTM and CDR2 ANQGSEA. There are 12 residues in the CDR3. For the CDR3, the DNA is TGCAGCGTTGGGGCCTTTAATCAGCCCCAGCATTTT. This gives the protein CSVGAFNQPQHF.